This TCR beta chain was sequenced for a study of CD8+CD57+ T cells in acquired aplastic anemia. The wider study: Average DNA yield from sorted CD4+ and CD8+ cells was about 2.9 ug. Healthy donor CD4+ cell samples had a mean of around 11 million reads.

Using genomic DNA as the template, TCR beta VDJ and CDR3 profiling was carried out. TCRdb processed the reads anew with MiXCR; each CDR3 protein has one entry. This sample carries more than 150,000 distinct CDR3 sequences, just over 45% of them seen once, and the ten largest clones take 2.5% to 3.5%. The CDR3 totals 17 residues. J lost 5 bases, V lost 3 bases, and 9 bases had no gene match. Details on this clonotype: Its target is not known.

Whole-study findings and limits: Patients and controls were found to share about 31 CD8+ CDR3 sequences. Levels of CD8+ Simpson's diversity were not significantly distinct in patients versus controls.

The gene calls are TRBV12-3 or TRBV12-4 and TRBJ2-5, with 13 bases that match TRBD2. Sample: sorted CD4+, CD8+, or CD8+CD57+ T cells (not recorded which) from PBMCs. The origin of this receptor is a human donor in good health. CDR3 region: CASSFPGLAGVRETQYF. Written as DNA, the CDR3 is TGTGCCAGCAGTTTCCCCGGACTAGCGGGAGTACGGGAGACCCAGTACTTC.